One and the same sample provided the 5 T cell receptor beta chains below, sequenced in a study of yellow fever vaccine responses in identical twins. One entry per CDR3 protein results from TCRdb running MiXCR on the RT-PCR reads. The table shows about 13,000 distinct CDR3 sequences, with around four fifths occurring only once. Specimen: T cells from blood (PBMCs), unsorted or a sorted subset (not recorded which), collected before or after yellow fever vaccination (not recorded which). All receptors come from a woman aged 18-29 years who received the yellow fever vaccine.

In its sample, this clonotype was seen a few times. This chain connects TRBV4-1 to TRBJ1-1, with TRBD1 as a possible D gene (5 bases). The length of the CDR3 is 15 residues. Germline V lookup: CDR1 MGHRA, CDR2 YSYEKL. V lost 0 bases to trimming and J lost 3 bases, with 11 bases between them. The CDR3 loop reads CASSQDGDGHTEAFF. The CDR3 region has the DNA TGCGCCAGCAGCCAAGATGGGGACGGGCACACTGAAGCTTTCTTT.

The chain carries TRBV4-3 and TRBJ2-7, with 10 nucleotides matching TRBD2. This CDR3 comprises 15 residues. Germline values: CDR1 LGHNA, CDR2 YSLEER. The ends lost 4 bases at V and 2 bases at J; junction bases unmatched: 5. The DNA for the CDR3 is TGCGCCAGCAGCCTCGGACTAGCGGAAACCTACGAGCAGTACTTC. Encoded protein: CASSLGLAETYEQYF.

The V and J genes are TRBV12-3 or TRBV12-4 and TRBJ2-1; tentative D call: TRBD1 (5 bases). The CDR3 has 15 amino acids. V gave up 6 bases and J gave up 0 bases, with 12 bases separating them. The CDR3 loop is CASRVGQSSYNEQFF. The CDR3 coding sequence is TGTGCCAGCAGGGTGGGGCAATCCTCCTACAATGAGCAGTTCTTC.

Regarding this clonotype: The junction and the germline gene differ at one end; a read error may be behind it. CDR3 coding DNA: TGCAGTGCTCGAGACGGCCCTCAAGAGACCCAGTACTTC. Amino acids: CSARDGPQETQYF. The V call is TRBV20-1, the J call TRBJ2-5; no reliable D call. The germline V gene has CDR1 DFQATT and CDR2 SNEGSKA (reference sequence). The CDR3 consists of 13 residues.

CDR3 loop: CASRLAGEPYNEQFF. The CDR3 DNA follows: TGTGCCAGCAGACTCGCGGGAGAACCCTACAATGAGCAGTTCTTC. The chain recombines TRBV6-1 with TRBJ2-1; 7 nucleotides line up with TRBD2. CDR3 length: 15 amino acids. V lost 6 bases to trimming and J lost 2 bases; unmatched junction nucleotides: 7. Germline V gene data show CDR1 as MNHNS and CDR2 as SASEGT.